This T cell receptor (beta chain) came from a study of tissue T cells after allogeneic stem cell transplantation. Time point denoted: mouse harvest day 7 after allogeneic transplant. Each mouse received 10^7 T-cell-depleted marrow cells plus 10^6 splenic CD5+ T cells by tail vein. B6 (H2b) cells into BALB/c (H2d) mice; tissues taken at day 7 or 14. Study-wide findings and caveats: Anatomically similar tissues had similar TCR repertoires within each patient.

Repertoires were generated with immunoSEQ multiplex PCR, while TCRdb's copy carries only in-frame clones and drops some. Among over 6,000 clones listed, approximately 45% were seen once. This clone is labeled as medium-sized. What it binds is not known. These gene names are mouse names. From the germline J gene comes the end of the CDR3, since the read stops 1 residue before it. The trim removed 4 bases at V and 0 bases at J, leaving 2 bases unmatched. Germline V gene data show CDR1 as KGHPV and CDR2 as FQNQEV (reference sequence). The CDR3 is 15 amino acids. This receptor was identified in a female BALB/c mouse given C57BL/6 T cells with graft-versus-host disease after an allogeneic hematopoietic cell transplant. Material: gut tissue. The rearrangement joins TRBV26 to TRBJ2-7, with 11 bases identical to TRBD2. Partial CDR3 DNA: TGTGCCAGCAGTCGACTGGGGGGGAGCTCCTATGAACAGTAC. Translation gives CASSRLGGSSYEQY. In full, the CDR3 reads CASSRLGGSSYEQYF.